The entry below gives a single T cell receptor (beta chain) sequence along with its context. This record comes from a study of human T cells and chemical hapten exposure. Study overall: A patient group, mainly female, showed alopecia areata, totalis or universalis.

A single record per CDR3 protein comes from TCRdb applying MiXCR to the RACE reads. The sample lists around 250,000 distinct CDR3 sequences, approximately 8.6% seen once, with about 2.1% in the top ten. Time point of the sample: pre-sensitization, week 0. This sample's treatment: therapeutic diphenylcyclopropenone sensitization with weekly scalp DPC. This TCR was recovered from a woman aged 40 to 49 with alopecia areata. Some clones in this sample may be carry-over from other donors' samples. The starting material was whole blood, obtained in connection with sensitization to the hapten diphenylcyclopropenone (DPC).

CDR3 nucleotides: TGTGCCAGCAGTGACAGTTTTGACAGTCAGAAGTACTTC. Its protein product is CASSDSFDSQKYF. The chain combines TRBV6-5 with TRBJ2-7; perhaps TRBD1 as D (5 bases). The germline V gene encodes CDR1 MNHEY and CDR2 SVGAGI. The CDR3 covers 13 residues. The germline V and J ends were trimmed by 5 bases and 11 bases, with 19 bases remaining between them.